Below are 2 T cell receptor beta chains sequenced from a single sample in a study of regulatory T cells in long-lasting Graves disease (dated by TCRdb to 2020 to 2022). The sample's time point, from its label and the paper: persistent/refractory GD, antithyroid drugs over 5 years with positive TRAb. RNA was extracted from PBMCs in TRIzol for both TCR sequencing and RNA sequencing. Library prep was done by multiplex PCR. Data came from an Illumina HiSeq 4000. TCR beta libraries were built with iRepertoire HTBI primers and Arm-PCR amplification of CDR3 regions. The public reads were run again by TCRdb, first through fastp at Q25 and then through MiXCR, and only productive beta chains were kept. Rows are combined by CDR3 protein, so each entry shows the most common genes and DNA. Within this sample are 500,000 to 800,000 distinct CDR3 sequences, with around 30% of them counted one time only. The ten largest make up 35% to 55% of the sample.

The sequenced sample was peripheral blood mononuclear cells (PBMCs), obtained when the disease was refractory, from a patient treated with antithyroid drugs. The receptors here all came from a female donor with Graves disease.

This clonotype has a handful of counts. The chain carries TRBV9 and TRBJ1-1; D perhaps matches TRBD1 (6 bases). The CDR3 has 16 amino acids. V gave up 0 bases and J gave up 0 bases, with 12 bases separating them. The germline V gene has CDR1 SGDLS and CDR2 YYNGEE. In nucleotides, the CDR3 is TGTGCCAGCAGCGTAGTTTCAGGGGCGTTGAACACTGAAGCTTTCTTT. Amino acids: CASSVVSGALNTEAFF.

The CDR3 spells CATSDSTGELFF. The CDR3 nucleotides read TGTGCCACCAGTGATAGTACCGGGGAGCTGTTTTTT. The gene calls are TRBV24-1 and TRBJ2-2; D is undetermined. The germline V gene encodes CDR1 KGHDR and CDR2 SFDVKD. The CDR3 is made up of 12 amino acids. Trimming cost V 3 bases and J 5 bases, with 3 bases left between them.